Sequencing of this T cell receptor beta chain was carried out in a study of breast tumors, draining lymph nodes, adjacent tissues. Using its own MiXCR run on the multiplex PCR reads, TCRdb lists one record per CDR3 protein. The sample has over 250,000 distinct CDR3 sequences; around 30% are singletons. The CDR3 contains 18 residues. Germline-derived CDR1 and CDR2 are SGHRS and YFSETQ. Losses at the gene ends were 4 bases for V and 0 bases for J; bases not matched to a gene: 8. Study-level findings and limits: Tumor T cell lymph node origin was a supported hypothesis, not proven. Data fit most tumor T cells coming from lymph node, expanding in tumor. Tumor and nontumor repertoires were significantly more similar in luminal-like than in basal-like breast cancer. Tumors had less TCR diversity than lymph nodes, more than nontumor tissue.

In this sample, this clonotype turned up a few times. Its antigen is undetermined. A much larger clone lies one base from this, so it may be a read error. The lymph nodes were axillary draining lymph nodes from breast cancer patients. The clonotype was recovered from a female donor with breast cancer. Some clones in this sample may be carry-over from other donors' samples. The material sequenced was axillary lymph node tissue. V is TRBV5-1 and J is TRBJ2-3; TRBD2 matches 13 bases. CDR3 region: CASSPRTSGSPSTDTQYF. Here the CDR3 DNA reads TGCGCCAGCAGCCCGCGGACTAGCGGGAGCCCTAGCACAGATACGCAGTATTTT.